The 19 T cell receptor beta chains below come from one sample, sequenced in a study of blood T cell repertoires in COVID-19. Sequenced by immunoSEQ multiplex PCR; TCRdb stores in-frame clones only, minus some. The sample has under 450,000 clones, roughly 90% seen once. Sequenced input: peripheral blood. The receptors were gathered from an older woman with COVID-19, enrolled during active disease.

The chain recombines TRBV9 with TRBJ2-5, with TRBD2 identical over 10 bases. CDR1 and CDR2 (germline): SGDLS, YYNGEE. V shed 0 bases and J 1 base; nucleotides not matched to a gene: 3. The CDR3 contains 16 residues. CDR3 DNA sequence: TGTGCCAGCAGCGTAGGGGCTAGCGGGGGCCAAGAGACCCAGTACTTC. Its translation: CASSVGASGGQETQYF. Full variable domain (missing parts from reference TRBV9 and TRBJ2-5): DSGVTQTPKHLITATGQRVTLRCSPRSGDLSVYWYQQSLDQGLQFLIQYYNGEERAKGNILERFSAQQFPDLHSELNLSSLELGDSALYFCASSVGASGGQETQYFGPGTRLLVL.

The rearrangement links TRBV19 to TRBJ2-5; TRBD2 might be the D (6 bases). The germline V gene has CDR1 LNHDA and CDR2 SQIVND (reference sequence). V was trimmed by 7 bases and J by 0 bases, leaving 9 bases between them. There are 13 residues in the CDR3. The CDR3 bases are TGTGCCAGTAAACTAGCAAACCAAGAGACCCAGTACTTC. Its translation: CASKLANQETQYF. Drawing the rest from reference TRBV19 and TRBJ2-5, the complete variable domain is DGGITQSPKYLFRKEGQNVTLSCEQNLNHDAMYWYRQDPGQGLRLIYYSQIVNDFQKGDIAEGYSVSREKKESFPLTVTSAQKNPTAFYLCASKLANQETQYFGPGTRLLVL.

V and J are TRBV7-8 and TRBJ2-1, with D unclear. CDR1 is SGHVS, CDR2 FQNEAQ, per germline. V was clipped by 0 bases and J by 0 bases, with 12 bases between them. The CDR3 is 17 amino acids. CDR3 sequence (DNA): TGTGCCAGCAGCTTAGCCCGGGTTAAGAGCTCCTACAATGAGCAGTTCTTC. It codes for CASSLARVKSSYNEQFF. The entire variable domain, with the rest obtained from reference TRBV7-8 and TRBJ2-1, is as follows: GAGVSQSPRYKVAKRGQDVALRCDPISGHVSLFWYQQALGQGPEFLTYFQNEAQLDKSGLPSDRFFAERPEGSVSTLKIQRTQQEDSAVYLCASSLARVKSSYNEQFFGPGTRLTVL.

J is TRBJ2-3 and V is TRBV18, with D unresolved. The CDR3 is 16 amino acids. Germline assignment: CDR1 KGHSH and CDR2 LQKENI. Trimming left V 0 bases short and J 0 bases short, with 10 bases between. The CDR3 nucleotides read TGTGCCAGCTCACCACCGTCGGGTCATAGCACAGATACGCAGTATTTT. Translated, it gives CASSPPSGHSTDTQYF.

The chain recombines TRBV4-1 with TRBJ1-3, with 10 bases that match TRBD1. Germline CDR1 is MGHRA and CDR2 is YSYEKL. The CDR3 contains 17 residues. V shed 3 bases and J 2 bases; nucleotides not matched to a gene: 7. The CDR3 DNA reads as TGCGCCAGCAGCCACCTCCCGGGACAGGGGACTGGAAACACCATATATTTT. It translates to CASSHLPGQGTGNTIYF.

This clone was seen once. The chain carries TRBV6-1 and TRBJ1-2; TRBD1 agrees at 9 bases. The CDR3 covers 14 residues. V dropped 3 bases and J dropped 7; count of bases not matched to a gene: 6. Per the germline V gene, CDR1 is MNHNS and CDR2 is SASEGT. The CDR3 loop is CASSDLQGARGYTF. CDR3 nucleotide sequence: TGTGCCAGCAGTGACCTACAGGGGGCGCGTGGCTACACCTTC.

The chain combines TRBV15 with TRBJ2-7; D may be TRBD2 (6 bases). The CDR3 totals 15 residues. Trimming shortened V by 0 bases and J by 2 bases, and 11 bases separated the two germline ends. CDR1 and CDR2 from the germline V gene are LNHNV and YYDKDF (reference sequence). This CDR3 reads CATSRDPGRTYEQYF. The CDR3 DNA follows: TGTGCCACCAGCAGAGATCCAGGGAGGACCTACGAGCAGTACTTC.

The chain employs TRBV6-2 or TRBV6-3 and TRBJ1-4; TRBD1 matches at 9 bases. The germline CDR1 and CDR2 sequences are MNHEY and SVGEGT. V trimming: 5 bases; J trimming: 7 bases; junction bases outside the gene matches: 5. The CDR3 sequence is 14 residues long. CDR3 residues: CASSRQGGSEKLFF. The DNA of the CDR3 is TGTGCCAGCAGTCGACAGGGGGGAAGTGAAAAACTGTTTTTT.

The chain has TRBV25-1 and TRBJ2-1; 10 bases match TRBD2. CDR1 is MGHDK, CDR2 SYGVNS, per germline. Trimming took 3 bases from V and 3 from J; bases not matched to a gene: 5. This CDR3 spans 16 amino acids. The chain's CDR3 is CASSDTSGGDYNEQFF. DNA of the CDR3: TGTGCCAGCAGTGATACAAGCGGGGGGGACTACAATGAGCAGTTCTTC.

The genes are TRBV7-3 and TRBJ1-3; no clear D. Trimming pared 3 bases from V and 4 bases from J, leaving 13 bases between. This CDR3 contains 15 residues. The germline V gene has CDR1 SGHTA and CDR2 FQGTGA. CDR3 residues: CASSLAGSGGNTIYF. The DNA of the CDR3 is TGTGCCAGCAGCTTGGCGGGATCGGGCGGAAACACCATATATTTT. The full variable domain, its missing parts supplied by reference TRBV7-3 and TRBJ1-3, is GAGVSQTPSNKVTEKGKYVELRCDPISGHTALYWYRQSLGQGPEFLIYFQGTGAADDSGLPNDRFFAVRPEGSVSTLKIQRTERGDSAVYLCASSLAGSGGNTIYFGEGSWLTVV.

The chain uses TRBV6-5 and TRBJ2-7; D perhaps matches TRBD1 (5 bases). The CDR3 length is 15 residues. CDR1 and CDR2 (germline): MNHEY, SVGAGI. With 0 bases removed from V and 6 bases from J, the gap between germline ends came to 15 bases. The CDR3 region is CASSYSIMGPAEQYF. In nucleotides, the CDR3 is TGTGCCAGCAGTTACTCGATTATGGGGCCGGCCGAGCAGTACTTC.

This clone was seen only once. The chain is built from TRBV4-1 and TRBJ1-4, with TRBD1 identical over 10 bases. This CDR3 is built from 14 residues. Per the germline V gene, CDR1 is MGHRA and CDR2 is YSYEKL. Trimming cost V 3 bases and J 8 bases; bases outside gene matches: 3. This CDR3 is CASSHSDRGEKLFF. CDR3 coding DNA: TGCGCCAGCAGCCATTCGGACAGGGGGGAAAAACTGTTTTTT.

V usage is TRBV6-5 and J usage is TRBJ1-6, with D uncertain. The CDR3 runs to 13 residues. Germline V lookup: CDR1 MNHEY, CDR2 SVGAGI. Trimming took 5 bases from V and 8 from J, leaving 10 bases between them. This chain's CDR3 is CASSRVRDSPLHF. The CDR3 DNA reads as TGTGCCAGCAGTCGAGTACGGGATTCACCCCTCCACTTT.

In DNA form, the CDR3 reads TGTGCCAGCAGCCCGACCTCCGGGACAGGGTACACAGATACGCAGTATTTT. Translation gives CASSPTSGTGYTDTQYF. This chain joins TRBV28 and TRBJ2-3, with 9 bases fitting TRBD1. Germline CDR1 reads MDHEN; CDR2 reads SYDVKM. The CDR3 is 17 amino acids. The V segment lost 6 bases and the J segment 2 bases; nucleotides outside the gene matches: 12. Filled out from reference TRBV28 and TRBJ2-3, the complete variable domain reads DVKVTQSSRYLVKRTGEKVFLECVQDMDHENMFWYRQDPGLGLRLIYFSYDVKMKEKGDIPEGYSVSREKKERFSLILESASTNQTSMYLCASSPTSGTGYTDTQYFGPGTRLTVL.

The chain recombines TRBV7-8 with TRBJ2-7, with 9 positions matching TRBD1. The trim removed 5 bases at V and 0 bases at J, leaving 17 bases unmatched. The CDR3 is made up of 19 amino acids. Germline-derived CDR1 and CDR2 are SGHVS and FQNEAQ. The CDR3, as DNA: TGTGCCAGCAGCCCTAGAGAGGCCACAGGGGGCTTTAGCTCCTACGAGCAGTACTTC. As protein: CASSPREATGGFSSYEQYF.

As DNA, the CDR3 is TGTGCCATCAGTGAGAAAGGGGGCGACACTGAAGCTTTCTTT. It codes for CAISEKGGDTEAFF. This chain connects TRBV10-3 to TRBJ1-1; 7 nucleotides match TRBD1. The CDR3 is 14 amino acids. CDR1 is ENHRY, CDR2 SYGVKD, per germline. V shed 2 bases and J 3 bases; nucleotides not matched to a gene: 3.

This sequence joins TRBV6-5 and TRBJ1-1; TRBD1 agrees at 9 bases. Per germline, CDR1 MNHEY and CDR2 SVGAGI. Trimming removed 7 bases from V and 1 base from J; junction bases left unmatched: 7. This CDR3 is built from 15 residues. The CDR3 loop is CASKDRGVSNTEAFF. The CDR3, as DNA: TGTGCCAGCAAGGACAGGGGCGTTTCGAACACTGAAGCTTTCTTT.

The table lists this clone with a count of one. This chain joins TRBV27 and TRBJ2-3; TRBD2 aligns across 14 bases. Germline V gives CDR1 MNHEY, CDR2 SMNVEV (reference sequence). Germline trimming cut 5 bases from V and 6 bases from J; bases unmatched to any gene: 7. The CDR3 extends over 16 amino acids. CDR3 bases: TGTGCCAGCAGTCTCCCGACTAGCGGGGGGGCCGATACGCAGTATTTT. This encodes CASSLPTSGGADTQYF.

The rearrangement joins TRBV20-1 to TRBJ2-5, with D hard to call. Germline lookup yields CDR1 DFQATT and CDR2 SNEGSKA (reference sequence). V dropped 3 bases and J dropped 5 bases, with 7 bases sitting between them. This CDR3 spans 11 amino acids. The DNA of the CDR3 is TGCAGTGCTAGGTCCAGGGAGACCCAGTACTTC. It yields the protein CSARSRETQYF.